This T cell receptor (beta chain) is from a study of blood T cell repertoires in COVID-19. Study in general: PBMCs, B-cell-depleted T cells, or T cells provided the cDNA or gDNA that made up the material.

Using immunoSEQ multiplex PCR, the repertoire was profiled, and TCRdb retains in-frame clones only, with some absent. The sample yields roughly 300,000 clones, around 83% seen once. This receptor was obtained from a woman aged 45-65 years with acute or convalescent COVID-19. The source material was peripheral blood.

For the CDR3, the DNA is TGTGCCAGCAGCTTGCCGGGACTAGCGGGAAGGGAGTTCTTC. Its translation is CASSLPGLAGREFF. The rearrangement links TRBV7-2 to TRBJ2-1; the match to TRBD2 covers 13 bases. V lost 3 bases and J lost 14; bases outside the gene matches: 7. Germline V lookup: CDR1 SGHTA, CDR2 FQGNSA. The CDR3 loop spans 14 amino acids.